This TCR beta chain appears in the sequencing data of a study of post-analysis software for immune sequencing data. Study-wide background: There were relapsing-remitting, secondary progressive and progressive-relapsing multiple sclerosis among the disease courses included. Study-wide results and limits: The five TRBV segments detected at higher frequency in patients than in controls included TRBV5-6, TRBV5-1 and TRBV20-1.

Every TCR beta cDNA library bore unique molecular identifiers. T cells numbering roughly 1 to 10 million yielded roughly 0.5 million cDNA molecules. TCRdb passed the PCR reads through MiXCR, listing each CDR3 protein once. This table holds about 770,000 distinct CDR3 sequences, approximately 44% found once. The CDR3 extends over 16 amino acids. V gave up 1 base and J gave up 9 bases, with 19 bases separating them. Looked up from germline, CDR1 is MGHDK and CDR2 is SYGVNS. On this clonotype: Antigen unknown.

V and J are TRBV25-1 and TRBJ2-1; TRBD2 might be the D (5 bases). This receptor was taken from a girl between 10 and 17 years old with multiple sclerosis. The specimen sequenced was blood. In DNA, the CDR3 is TGTGCCAGCAGTGAATGGGGTAATGGGGAGCGCAGTGAGCAGTTCTTC. It specifies CASSEWGNGERSEQFF.